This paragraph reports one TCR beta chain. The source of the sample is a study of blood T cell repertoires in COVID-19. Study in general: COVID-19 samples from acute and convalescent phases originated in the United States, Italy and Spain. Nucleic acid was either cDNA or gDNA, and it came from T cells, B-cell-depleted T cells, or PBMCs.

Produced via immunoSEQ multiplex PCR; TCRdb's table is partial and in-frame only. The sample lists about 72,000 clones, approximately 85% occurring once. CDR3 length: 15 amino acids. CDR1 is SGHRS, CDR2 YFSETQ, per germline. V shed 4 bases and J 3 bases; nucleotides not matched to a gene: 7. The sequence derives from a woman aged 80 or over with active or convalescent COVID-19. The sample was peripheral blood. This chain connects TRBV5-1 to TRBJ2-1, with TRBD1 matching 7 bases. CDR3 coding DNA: TGCGCCAGCAGCATACCGACAGGGAACTACAATGAGCAGTTCTTC. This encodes CASSIPTGNYNEQFF.